The 30 T cell receptor beta chains presented below share a single source sample, sequenced in a study of T cells in women clearing cervical HPV infection. Clones were sequenced by immunoSEQ multiplex PCR, and TCRdb holds only the in-frame ones, with some missing. This sample's table reports 45,000 to 50,000 clones. Sequenced sample: blood buffy coat. All receptors come from a woman aged 18-70 years with a cervical HPV16 infection that either progressed to CIN3+ or cleared (not recorded which).

Of note for this clone: The read ends 3 residues before the CDR3 terminus; that terminus is restored from the germline J gene. V gene TRBV18 combines with J gene TRBJ1-2; D is unclear. The CDR3 is made up of 15 amino acids. Germline loops: CDR1 KGHSH, CDR2 LQKENI. Incomplete CDR3 DNA: TGTGCCAGCTCACCACTCGCTAGCGGGTTGAATGAC. Translating it yields CASSPLASGLND. The entire CDR3 protein is CASSPLASGLNDYTF. Based on the CDR3 plus reference TRBV18 and TRBJ1-2, the full variable domain is NAGVMQNPRHLVRRRGQEARLRCSPMKGHSHVYWYRQLPEEGLKFMVYLQKENIIDESGMPKERFSAEFPKEGPSILRIQQVVRGDSAAYFCASSPLASGLNDYTFGSGTRLTVV.

On this clone itself: Sequencing ends 3 residues short of the CDR3 end; the germline J gene provides the rest. The J gene is TRBJ2-3, the V gene TRBV7-1; TRBD2 matches 15 bases. TRBV7-1 is designated an ORF whose function remains uncertain. This CDR3 has 20 residues. This CDR3 is CASSSRGLAGGSKGPKTQYF. The sequenced CDR3 bases are TGTGCCAGCAGCTCCCGAGGACTAGCGGGAGGGTCAAAGGGTCCCAAGACG.

About this clone itself: With the read ending 3 residues before the CDR3 end, the germline J gene is used to fill in that end. V usage is TRBV5-1 and J usage is TRBJ2-1; 11 positions match TRBD1. The germline V gene has CDR1 SGHRS and CDR2 YFSETQ. The CDR3 runs 16 residues. Losses at the gene ends were 5 bases for V and 4 bases for J; bases not matched to a gene: 8. The CDR3 is CASSPPGQGEYNEQFF. The CDR3 bases that were read are TGCGCCAGCAGTCCTCCGGGACAGGGGGAGTACAATGAG.

Remarks on this clone: From the germline J gene comes the end of the CDR3, since the read stops 3 residues before it. The V and J genes are TRBV7-9 and TRBJ2-3; 8 bases are a match to TRBD1. The CDR3 totals 15 residues. Trimming removed 2 bases from V and 2 bases from J; junction bases left unmatched: 3. Germline V gene data show CDR1 as SEHNR and CDR2 as FQNEAQ (reference sequence). CDR3 bases read: TGTGCCAGCAGCTTACCGACAGGGGCCACAGATACG. Its translation is CASSLPTGATDT. The entire CDR3 protein is CASSLPTGATDTQYF.

With regard to this clone: From the germline J gene comes the end of the CDR3, since the read stops 3 residues before it. The gene calls are TRBV19 and TRBJ2-2; 8 bases agree with TRBD2. Losses at the gene ends were 10 bases for V and 0 bases for J; bases not matched to a gene: 7. Per germline, CDR1 LNHDA and CDR2 SQIVND (reference sequence). The CDR3 length is 15 residues. Incomplete CDR3 DNA: TGTGCCACCTCGGGAGGGGTCGCGAACACCGGGGAG. It specifies CATSGGVANTGE. The complete CDR3 reads CATSGGVANTGELFF.

This CDR3 reads CASTSIPGQGSTDTQYF. Incomplete CDR3 DNA: TGTGCCAGCACCTCAATTCCGGGACAGGGGTCGACAGATACG. V is TRBV6-2 or TRBV6-3 and J is TRBJ2-3; 10 nucleotides align to TRBD1. From the germline J gene comes the end of the CDR3, since the read stops 3 residues before it. J was trimmed by 3 bases and V by 7 bases; bases with no gene match: 13. The CDR3 spans 17 residues. In germline, CDR1 is MNHEY, CDR2 SVGEGT.

The DNA read from the CDR3 is TGTGCCAGCTCACCCCCGGACAGGGTTTGGGAC. Amino acid sequence: CASSPPDRVWD. From start to end, the CDR3 is CASSPPDRVWDYTF. The chain carries TRBV18 and TRBJ1-2; 8 nucleotides line up with TRBD1. The CDR3 end falls 3 residues outside the read, so it is completed with the germline J gene. CDR3 size: 14 residues. Germline CDR1 KGHSH, CDR2 LQKENI. The entire variable domain, with the rest obtained from reference TRBV18 and TRBJ1-2, is as follows: NAGVMQNPRHLVRRRGQEARLRCSPMKGHSHVYWYRQLPEEGLKFMVYLQKENIIDESGMPKERFSAEFPKEGPSILRIQQVVRGDSAAYFCASSPPDRVWDYTFGSGTRLTVV.

With regard to this clone: Sequencing ends 3 residues short of the CDR3 end; the germline J gene provides the rest. V is TRBV7-9 and J is TRBJ1-2; a possible D gene is TRBD1 (5 bases). Looked up from germline, CDR1 is SEHNR and CDR2 is FQNEAQ (reference sequence). The CDR3 extends over 13 amino acids. V was pared by 5 bases and J by 5 bases, with 12 bases between. The CDR3: CASSLQERYGYTF. CDR3 DNA, as far as it was read: TGTGCCAGCAGCCTACAGGAGCGATATGGC.

Comments on this clone: The read terminates 3 residues ahead of where the CDR3 ends, so the germline J gene completes it. This sample also contains other DNA sequences that code for the same CDR3. The chain employs TRBV19 and TRBJ1-3; D is possibly TRBD1 (5 bases). The length of the CDR3 is 14 residues. Looked up from germline, CDR1 is LNHDA and CDR2 is SQIVND (reference sequence). V was clipped by 5 bases and J by 3 bases, with 11 bases between them. The DNA read from the CDR3 is TGTGCCAGTAGTCCCGACAGAATTGGAAACACC. Protein: CASSPDRIGNT. The entire CDR3 is CASSPDRIGNTIYF.

Concerning this clone itself: The read finishes 3 residues shy of the CDR3 end, and the germline J gene is used to complete it. This chain connects TRBV10-3 to TRBJ2-1; 7 bases map to TRBD1. The CDR3 sequence is 15 residues long. Germline V lookup: CDR1 ENHRY, CDR2 SYGVKD. The V segment lost 3 bases and the J segment 7 bases; nucleotides outside the gene matches: 9. Incomplete CDR3 DNA: TGTGCCATCAGTGAATCAGTGGGACAGTTAAATGAG. Translated, it gives CAISESVGQLNE. The entire CDR3 reads CAISESVGQLNEQFF.

As to this clone: With the read ending 3 residues before the CDR3 end, the germline J gene is used to fill in that end. V usage is TRBV19 and J usage is TRBJ2-5; the D gene is possibly TRBD2 (7 bases). V lost 6 bases and J 4 bases, leaving 15 bases between the germline ends. The CDR3 loop spans 14 amino acids. Germline V gene sequence: CDR1 LNHDA, CDR2 SQIVND (reference sequence). The CDR3 protein is CASRGGRAGETQYF. CDR3 DNA, as far as it was read: TGTGCCAGTAGGGGGGGGCGGGCAGGAGAGACC.

On this clone itself: The observed sequence ends 3 residues before the CDR3 terminus, with the missing tail filled in from the germline J gene. The genes are TRBV20-1 and TRBJ2-2, with 12 bases fitting TRBD2. The CDR3 covers 15 residues. Trimming cost V 6 bases and J 7 bases; bases outside gene matches: 9. Per the germline V gene, CDR1 is DFQATT and CDR2 is SNEGSKA (reference sequence). Incomplete CDR3 DNA: TGCAGTGCCTACTTGACTAGCGGGGGCTTCGGGGAG. Its protein product is CSAYLTSGGFGE. The whole CDR3 protein is CSAYLTSGGFGELFF.

With respect to this clone: The read gets to within 3 residues of the CDR3 end, and the germline J gene fills in the rest. The chain uses TRBV19 and TRBJ2-2; 8 positions match TRBD1. CDR1 and CDR2 (germline): LNHDA, SQIVND (reference sequence). The V segment lost 4 bases and the J segment 7 bases; nucleotides outside the gene matches: 8. The CDR3 spans 15 residues. The CDR3 here is CASSRETGANGELFF. The sequenced CDR3 bases are TGTGCCAGTAGTAGGGAGACAGGGGCAAACGGGGAG.

To note about this clone: Sequencing ends 3 residues short of the CDR3 end; the germline J gene provides the rest. The chain has TRBV7-3 and TRBJ2-5; 10 bases are shared with TRBD2. The CDR3 length is 15 residues. Germline V gives CDR1 SGHTA, CDR2 FQGTGA. V was clipped by 5 bases and J by 5 bases; unmatched bases: 8. Incomplete CDR3 DNA: TGTGCCAGCAGCCCTAGCGGGGGCTCGATGGAGACC. Protein: CASSPSGGSMET. The whole CDR3 sequence is CASSPSGGSMETQYF.

Remarks on this clone: From the germline J gene comes the end of the CDR3, since the read stops 3 residues before it. J is TRBJ1-2 and V is TRBV18; D unclear. The CDR3 runs to 18 residues. Germline assignment: CDR1 KGHSH and CDR2 LQKENI. The DNA read from the CDR3 is TGTGCCAGCTCACCCCCCGGGCTAGCGGGAGGGCCCGCAGATACC. Amino acids: CASSPPGLAGGPADT. The whole CDR3 sequence is CASSPPGLAGGPADTYTF. Full variable domain (rest looked up from reference TRBV18 and TRBJ1-2): NAGVMQNPRHLVRRRGQEARLRCSPMKGHSHVYWYRQLPEEGLKFMVYLQKENIIDESGMPKERFSAEFPKEGPSILRIQQVVRGDSAAYFCASSPPGLAGGPADTYTFGSGTRLTVV.

A note on this clone: With the read ending 3 residues before the CDR3 end, the germline J gene is used to fill in that end. The rearrangement joins TRBV6-4 to TRBJ2-5; TRBD1 matches 9 bases. Germline CDR1 reads MRHNA; CDR2 reads SNTAGT. J was trimmed by 4 bases and V by 7 bases; bases with no gene match: 10. The CDR3 has 15 residues. The covered CDR3 bases are TGTGCCAGCAAAGACCGGGACAGGGCCCCAGAGACC. Translated, it gives CASKDRDRAPET. The complete CDR3 reads CASKDRDRAPETQYF.

As regards this clone: The read ends 3 residues shy of where the CDR3 ends; the end is completed using the germline J gene. The rearrangement uses TRBV29-1 and TRBJ2-3; 7 nucleotides agree with TRBD2. This CDR3 is built from 14 residues. Germline CDR1 SQVTM, CDR2 ANQGSEA. Trimming cost V 3 bases and J 0 bases; bases outside gene matches: 3. The DNA read from the CDR3 is TGCAGCGTTGACAGCGGGGCTAGCACAGATACG. It translates to CSVDSGASTDT. The full-length CDR3 reads as CSVDSGASTDTQYF.

As regards this clone: The sequence runs out 3 residues before the end of the CDR3; the remainder is reconstructed from the germline J gene. The genes are TRBV5-1 and TRBJ2-2; 8 nucleotides agree with TRBD2. V was clipped by 3 bases and J by 4 bases; unmatched bases: 2. The CDR3 is 14 amino acids. Germline V gene data show CDR1 as SGHRS and CDR2 as YFSETQ. The covered CDR3 bases are TGCGCCAGCAGCTCCGGGACTAGCACCGGGGAG. Protein: CASSSGTSTGE. The whole CDR3 reads CASSSGTSTGELFF.

About this clone: Read coverage stops 3 residues before the CDR3 terminus; the germline J gene supplies the remainder. The chain uses TRBV30 and TRBJ1-4; 8 bases match TRBD1. Germline CDR1 is GTSNPN and CDR2 is SVGIG (reference sequence). The CDR3 runs 16 residues. The CDR3 protein is CAWKKSGGSYNSPLFF. The sequenced CDR3 bases are TGTGCCTGGAAAAAGTCAGGGGGCTCCTATAATTCACCA.

As for this clone: The read ends 3 residues shy of where the CDR3 ends; the end is completed using the germline J gene. The rearrangement uses TRBV11-2 and TRBJ2-1, with D maybe TRBD1 (6 bases). Trimming took 1 base from V and 6 from J, leaving 7 bases between them. Germline assignment: CDR1 SGHAT and CDR2 FQNNGV. This CDR3 has 13 amino acids. The covered CDR3 bases are TGTGCCAGCAGCTTAGGCAGGGGCAATGAG. Its translation is CASSLGRGNE. The whole CDR3 sequence is CASSLGRGNEQFF.

Remarks on this clone: The DNA ends 3 residues before the CDR3 does, and the rest of the CDR3 is filled in from the germline J gene. The chain couples TRBV19 to TRBJ1-3, with TRBD1 identical over 9 bases. In germline, CDR1 is LNHDA, CDR2 SQIVND (reference sequence). This CDR3 is built from 18 residues. V was clipped by 3 bases and J by 0 bases; unmatched bases: 9. CDR3 protein: CASSMGGQGFLSGNTIYF. The CDR3 DNA, read in part, is TGTGCCAGTAGTATGGGGGGACAGGGTTTCCTCTCTGGAAACACC.

CDR3 loop: CASSLVSQPQHF. The covered CDR3 bases are TGTGCCAGCAGCTTAGTTAGTCAGCCC. This chain connects TRBV7-8 to TRBJ1-5, with D hard to call. The read terminates 3 residues ahead of where the CDR3 ends, so the germline J gene completes it. With 1 base removed from V and 6 bases from J, the gap between germline ends came to 4 bases. Germline V CDR1 and CDR2: SGHVS, FQNEAQ. This CDR3 region has 12 residues.

Worth noting for this clone: The CDR3 is cut off 3 residues early in the read; its end comes from the germline J gene. The V gene is TRBV7-8, the J gene TRBJ1-1; D call uncertain. Germline lookup yields CDR1 SGHVS and CDR2 FQNEAQ. This CDR3 spans 13 amino acids. V shed 0 bases and J shed 6 bases, with 8 bases lying between them. CDR3 region: CASSLAGWSEAFF. CDR3 DNA (partial): TGTGCCAGCAGCTTAGCAGGGTGGTCTGAA. Combining the CDR3 with reference TRBV7-8 and TRBJ1-1 gives the whole variable domain GAGVSQSPRYKVAKRGQDVALRCDPISGHVSLFWYQQALGQGPEFLTYFQNEAQLDKSGLPSDRFFAERPEGSVSTLKIQRTQQEDSAVYLCASSLAGWSEAFFGQGTRLTVV.

With respect to this clone: The read terminates 3 residues ahead of where the CDR3 ends, so the germline J gene completes it. The chain uses TRBV19 and TRBJ1-1; D call uncertain. Per germline, CDR1 LNHDA and CDR2 SQIVND (reference sequence). This CDR3 comprises 13 residues. V dropped 7 bases and J dropped 1 base, with 10 bases sitting between them. The CDR3 sequence: CASTGIGNTEAFF. Partial CDR3 DNA: TGTGCCAGTACGGGGATAGGGAACACTGAA.

Turning to this clone: The CDR3 goes on 3 residues after the read ends, and that part is filled in from the germline J gene. Other DNA sequences in this sample translate to the same CDR3. The chain carries TRBV11-3 and TRBJ2-7; D might be TRBD1 (5 bases). The germline CDR1 and CDR2 sequences are SGHNT and YENEEA. CDR3 size: 13 residues. V was pared by 1 base and J by 2 bases, with 6 bases between. CDR3 amino acids: CASSLGQPYEQYF. The sequenced CDR3 bases are TGTGCCAGCAGCTTAGGACAGCCCTACGAG. Full variable domain (remainder filled in from reference TRBV11-3 and TRBJ2-7): EAGVVQSPRYKIIEKKQPVAFWCNPISGHNTLYWYLQNLGQGPELLIRYENEEAVDDSQLPKDRFSAERLKGVDSTLKIQPAELGDSAVYLCASSLGQPYEQYFGPGTRLTVT.

A word on this clone: Read data end 3 residues before the CDR3 end; the end is taken from the germline J gene. This chain joins TRBV14 and TRBJ1-6; D possibly corresponds to TRBD1 (5 bases). This CDR3 is built from 14 residues. Trimming took 4 bases from V and 7 from J, leaving 11 bases between them. Germline V gives CDR1 SGHDN, CDR2 FVKESK. CDR3 amino acids: CASSPGTWNSPLHF. CDR3 DNA (partial): TGTGCCAGCAGCCCCGGGACTTGGAATTCACCC.

Regarding this clone: The read comes to an end 3 residues before the CDR3 does, leaving the germline J gene to fill in the end. The chain combines TRBV19 with TRBJ2-4; D is uncertain. V gave up 4 bases and J gave up 6 bases, with 10 bases separating them. This CDR3 has 13 residues. CDR1 LNHDA and CDR2 SQIVND come from the germline V gene (reference sequence). The CDR3 sequence is CASSRALGNIQYF. The DNA read from the CDR3 is TGTGCCAGTAGTAGGGCACTCGGAAACATT.

About this clone itself: Read coverage stops 3 residues before the CDR3 terminus; the germline J gene supplies the remainder. V and J are TRBV20-1 and TRBJ2-5, with D maybe TRBD2 (7 bases). CDR3 length: 13 amino acids. The germline V gene encodes CDR1 DFQATT and CDR2 SNEGSKA (reference sequence). Trimming took 2 bases from V and 5 from J, leaving 12 bases between them. CDR3 sequence: CSARRGGLETQYF. The DNA read from the CDR3 is TGCAGTGCTAGAAGGGGGGGCCTTGAGACC.

Comments on this clone: Sequencing ends 3 residues short of the CDR3 end; the germline J gene provides the rest. V gene TRBV18 combines with J gene TRBJ1-2; D might be TRBD1 (5 bases). The length of the CDR3 is 16 residues. Germline values: CDR1 KGHSH, CDR2 LQKENI. CDR3 amino acids: CASSPPFGGGDNDYTF. The covered CDR3 bases are TGTGCCAGCTCACCACCGTTTGGCGGGGGAGACAATGAC.

For this clone: The read ends 3 residues before the CDR3 terminus; that terminus is restored from the germline J gene. The chain combines TRBV7-9 with TRBJ1-1; D not certain. V was cut by 3 bases and J by 6 bases, with 5 bases left in between. The germline V gene encodes CDR1 SEHNR and CDR2 FQNEAQ (reference sequence). The CDR3 has 11 residues. The CDR3: CASSFQSEAFF. Partial CDR3 DNA: TGTGCCAGCAGCTTTCAATCTGAA.